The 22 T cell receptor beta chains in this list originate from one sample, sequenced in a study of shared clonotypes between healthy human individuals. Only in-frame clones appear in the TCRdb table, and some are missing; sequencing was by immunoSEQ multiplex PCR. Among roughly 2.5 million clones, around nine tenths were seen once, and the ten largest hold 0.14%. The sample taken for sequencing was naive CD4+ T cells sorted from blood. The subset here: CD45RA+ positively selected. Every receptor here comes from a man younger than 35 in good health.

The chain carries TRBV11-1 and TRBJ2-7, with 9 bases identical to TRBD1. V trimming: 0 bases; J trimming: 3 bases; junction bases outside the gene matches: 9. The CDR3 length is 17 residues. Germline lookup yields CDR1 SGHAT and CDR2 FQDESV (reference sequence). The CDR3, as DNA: TGTGCCAGCAGCTTAGCGGCCCTCGGGGGACAGGGCTACGAGCAGTACTTC. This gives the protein CASSLAALGGQGYEQYF. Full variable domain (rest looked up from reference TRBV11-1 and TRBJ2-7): EAEVAQSPRYKITEKSQAVAFWCDPISGHATLYWYRQILGQGPELLVQFQDESVVDDSQLPKDRFSAERLKGVDSTLKIQPAELGDSAMYLCASSLAALGGQGYEQYFGPGTRLTVT.

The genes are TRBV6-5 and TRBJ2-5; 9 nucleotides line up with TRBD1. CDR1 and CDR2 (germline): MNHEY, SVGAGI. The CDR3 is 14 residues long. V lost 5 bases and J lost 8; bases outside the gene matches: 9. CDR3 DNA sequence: TGTGCCAGCAGTCAGAACAGGGGGCCCGTTACCCAGTACTTC. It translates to CASSQNRGPVTQYF.

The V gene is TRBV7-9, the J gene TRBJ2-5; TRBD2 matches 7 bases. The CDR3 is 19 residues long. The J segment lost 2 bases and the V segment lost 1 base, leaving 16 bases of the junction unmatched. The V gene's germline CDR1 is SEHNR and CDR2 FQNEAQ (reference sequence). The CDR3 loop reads CASSLGGGRQRALQETQYF. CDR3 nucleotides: TGTGCCAGCAGCTTAGGCGGGGGTCGGCAGAGGGCCTTACAAGAGACCCAGTACTTC. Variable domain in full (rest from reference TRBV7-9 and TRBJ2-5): DTGVSQNPRHKITKRGQNVTFRCDPISEHNRLYWYRQTLGQGPEFLTYFQNEAQLEKSRLLSDRFSAERPKGSFSTLEIQRTEQGDSAMYLCASSLGGGRQRALQETQYFGPGTRLLVL.

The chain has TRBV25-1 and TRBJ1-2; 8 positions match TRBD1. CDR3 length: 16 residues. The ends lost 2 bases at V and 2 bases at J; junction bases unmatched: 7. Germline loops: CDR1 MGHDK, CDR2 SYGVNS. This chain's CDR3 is CASSELGQDGNYGYTF. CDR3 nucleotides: TGTGCCAGCAGTGAACTGGGACAGGATGGAAACTATGGCTACACCTTC.

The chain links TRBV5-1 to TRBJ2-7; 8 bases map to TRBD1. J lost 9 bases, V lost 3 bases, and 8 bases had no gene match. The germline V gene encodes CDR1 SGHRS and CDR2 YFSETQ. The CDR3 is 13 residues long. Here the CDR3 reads CASSSDRAVGQYF. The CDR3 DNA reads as TGCGCCAGCAGCTCGGACAGGGCGGTTGGGCAGTACTTC.

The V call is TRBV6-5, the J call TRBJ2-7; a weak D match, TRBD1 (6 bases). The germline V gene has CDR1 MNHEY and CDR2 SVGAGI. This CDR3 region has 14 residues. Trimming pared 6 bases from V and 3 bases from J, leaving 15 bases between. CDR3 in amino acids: CASSDPGQLYEQYF. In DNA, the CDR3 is TGTGCCAGCAGCGACCCGGGACAACTCTACGAGCAGTACTTC.

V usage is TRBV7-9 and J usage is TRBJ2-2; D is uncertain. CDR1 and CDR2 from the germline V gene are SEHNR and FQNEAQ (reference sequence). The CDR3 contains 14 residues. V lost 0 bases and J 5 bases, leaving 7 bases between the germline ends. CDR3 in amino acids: CASSLAAGTGELFF. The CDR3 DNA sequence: TGTGCCAGCAGCTTAGCGGCCGGAACCGGGGAGCTGTTTTTT.

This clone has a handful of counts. The CDR3 loop is CASTDRTGLNTEAFF. Here the CDR3 DNA reads TGTGCCAGCACTGACAGGACAGGATTGAACACTGAAGCTTTCTTT. The chain is built from TRBV6-5 and TRBJ1-1; 7 bases agree with TRBD1. The germline CDR1 and CDR2 sequences are MNHEY and SVGAGI. The CDR3 runs to 15 residues. J lost 0 bases, V lost 7 bases, and 8 bases had no gene match.

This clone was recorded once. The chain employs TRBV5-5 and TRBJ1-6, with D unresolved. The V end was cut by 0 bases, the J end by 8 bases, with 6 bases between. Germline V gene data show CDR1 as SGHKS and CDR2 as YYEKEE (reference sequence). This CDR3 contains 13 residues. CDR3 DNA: TGTGCCAGCAGCTTGGTGGATTATTCACCCCTCCACTTT. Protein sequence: CASSLVDYSPLHF. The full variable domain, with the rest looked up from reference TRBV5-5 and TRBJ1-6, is DAGVTQSPTHLIKTRGQQVTLRCSPISGHKSVSWYQQVLGQGPQFIFQYYEKEERGRGNFPDRFSARQFPNYSSELNVNALLLGDSALYLCASSLVDYSPLHFGNGTRLTVT.

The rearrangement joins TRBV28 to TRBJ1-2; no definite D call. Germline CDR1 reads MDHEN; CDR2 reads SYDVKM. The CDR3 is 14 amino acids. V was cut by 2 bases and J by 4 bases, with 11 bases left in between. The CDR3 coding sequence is TGTGCCAGCAGTTTACCTGCACTGTCCTATGGCTACACCTTC. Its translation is CASSLPALSYGYTF.

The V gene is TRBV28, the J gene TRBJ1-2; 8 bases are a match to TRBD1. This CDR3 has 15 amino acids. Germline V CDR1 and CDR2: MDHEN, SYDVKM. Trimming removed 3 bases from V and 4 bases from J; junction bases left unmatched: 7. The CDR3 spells CASSLGTGGGYGYTF. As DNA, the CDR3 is TGTGCCAGCAGTTTGGGGACAGGCGGGGGCTATGGCTACACCTTC.

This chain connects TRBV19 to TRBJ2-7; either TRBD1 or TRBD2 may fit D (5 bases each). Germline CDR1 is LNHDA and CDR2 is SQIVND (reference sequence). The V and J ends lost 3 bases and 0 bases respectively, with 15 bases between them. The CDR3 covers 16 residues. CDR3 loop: CASSISPPGSSYEQYF. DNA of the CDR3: TGTGCCAGTAGTATTTCCCCGCCAGGGAGCTCCTACGAGCAGTACTTC. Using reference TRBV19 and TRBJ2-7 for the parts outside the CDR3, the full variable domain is DGGITQSPKYLFRKEGQNVTLSCEQNLNHDAMYWYRQDPGQGLRLIYYSQIVNDFQKGDIAEGYSVSREKKESFPLTVTSAQKNPTAFYLCASSISPPGSSYEQYFGPGTRLTVT.

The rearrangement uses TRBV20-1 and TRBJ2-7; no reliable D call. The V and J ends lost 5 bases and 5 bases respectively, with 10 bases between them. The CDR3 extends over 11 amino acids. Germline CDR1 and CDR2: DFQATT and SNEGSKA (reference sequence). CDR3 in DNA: TGCAGTGCTCTGGAAAGGGACGAGCAGTACTTC. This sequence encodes CSALERDEQYF.

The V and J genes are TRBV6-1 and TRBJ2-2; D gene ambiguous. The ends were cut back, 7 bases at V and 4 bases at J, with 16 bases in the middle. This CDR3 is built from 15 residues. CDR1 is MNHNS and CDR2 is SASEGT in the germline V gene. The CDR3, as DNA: TGTGCCAGCATCCGAGGACCCCTCGGCACCGGGGAGCTGTTTTTT. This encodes CASIRGPLGTGELFF.

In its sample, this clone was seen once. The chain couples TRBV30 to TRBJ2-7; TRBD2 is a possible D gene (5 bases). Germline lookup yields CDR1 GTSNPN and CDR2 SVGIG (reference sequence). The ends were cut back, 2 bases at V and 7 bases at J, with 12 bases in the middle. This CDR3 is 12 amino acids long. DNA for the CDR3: TGTGCCTGGAGTCCGTGGACGGGAGAGCAGTACTTC. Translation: CAWSPWTGEQYF.

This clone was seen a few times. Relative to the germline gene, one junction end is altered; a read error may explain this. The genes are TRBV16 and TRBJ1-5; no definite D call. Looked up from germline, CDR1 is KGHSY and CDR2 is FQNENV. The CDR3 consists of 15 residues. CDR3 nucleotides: TGTGCCAGCAGCCAATCGGTCGGGGTAAATCGGCCCCAGCATTTT. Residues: CASSQSVGVNRPQHF.

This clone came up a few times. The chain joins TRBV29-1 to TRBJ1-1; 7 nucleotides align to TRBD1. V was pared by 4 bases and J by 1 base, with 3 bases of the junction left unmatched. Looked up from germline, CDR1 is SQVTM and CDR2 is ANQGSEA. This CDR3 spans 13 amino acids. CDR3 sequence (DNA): TGCAGCGTTGGGGACAGAAAGAACACTGAAGCTTTCTTT. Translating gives CSVGDRKNTEAFF.

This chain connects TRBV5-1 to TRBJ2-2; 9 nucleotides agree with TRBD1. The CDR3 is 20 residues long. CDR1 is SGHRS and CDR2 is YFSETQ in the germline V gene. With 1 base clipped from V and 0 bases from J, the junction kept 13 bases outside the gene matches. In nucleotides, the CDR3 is TGCGCCAGCAGCTTGCACCCCGGACAGGGGATACGCTCGAACACCGGGGAGCTGTTTTTT. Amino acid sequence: CASSLHPGQGIRSNTGELFF.

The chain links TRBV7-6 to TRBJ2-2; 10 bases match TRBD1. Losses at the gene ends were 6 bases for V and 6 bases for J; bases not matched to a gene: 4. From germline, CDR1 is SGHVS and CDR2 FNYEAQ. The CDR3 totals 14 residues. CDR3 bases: TGTGCCAGCAGTCCGACAGGGGGCCCCGGGGAGCTGTTTTTT. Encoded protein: CASSPTGGPGELFF.

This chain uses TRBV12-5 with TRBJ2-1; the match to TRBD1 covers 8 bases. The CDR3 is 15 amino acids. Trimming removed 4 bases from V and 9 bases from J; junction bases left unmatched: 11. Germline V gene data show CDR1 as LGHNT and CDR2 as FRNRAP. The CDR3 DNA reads TGTGCTAGTGGTTCAGGACAGGGTGGGTGGGCTGAGCAGTTCTTC. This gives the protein CASGSGQGGWAEQFF. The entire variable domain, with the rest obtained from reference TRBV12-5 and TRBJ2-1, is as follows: DARVTQTPRHKVTEMGQEVTMRCQPILGHNTVFWYRQTMMQGLELLAYFRNRAPLDDSGMPKDRFSAEMPDATLATLKIQPSEPRDSAVYFCASGSGQGGWAEQFFGPGTRLTVL.

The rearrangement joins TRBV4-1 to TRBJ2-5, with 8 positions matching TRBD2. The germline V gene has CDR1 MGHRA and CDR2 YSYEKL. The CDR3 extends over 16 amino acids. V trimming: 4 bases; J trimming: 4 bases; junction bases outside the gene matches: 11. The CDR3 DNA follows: TGCGCCAGCAGCCCGCCCCCTACTAGCGGCCGAGAGACCCAGTACTTC. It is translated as CASSPPPTSGRETQYF.

This chain's CDR3 is CASGGNYEQYF. Here the CDR3 DNA reads TGCGCCAGCGGGGGGAATTACGAGCAGTACTTC. V is TRBV10-2 and J is TRBJ2-5; tentative D call: TRBD2 (6 bases). The assigned J gene may be wrong: the sequence end matches TRBJ2-7 better. Germline values: CDR1 WSHSY, CDR2 SAAADI. This CDR3 is 11 amino acids long.